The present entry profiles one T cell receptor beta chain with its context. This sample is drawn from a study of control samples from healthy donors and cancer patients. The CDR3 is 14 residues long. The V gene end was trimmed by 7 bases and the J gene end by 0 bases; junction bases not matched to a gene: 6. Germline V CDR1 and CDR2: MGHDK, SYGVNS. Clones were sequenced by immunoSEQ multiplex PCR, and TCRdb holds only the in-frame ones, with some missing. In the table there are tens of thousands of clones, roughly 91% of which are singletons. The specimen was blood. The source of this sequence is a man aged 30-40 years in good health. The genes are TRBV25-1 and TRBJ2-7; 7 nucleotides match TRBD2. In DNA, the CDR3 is TGTGCCAGCAACTGGGGGGGGAACTCCTACGAGCAGTACTTC. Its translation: CASNWGGNSYEQYF.